This T cell receptor beta chain derives from a study of beta chain features in type 1 diabetes. Overall study context: All samples yielded 85 million to 130 million examined sorted cells. Study conclusions and caveats: No resolution was reached here on whether HLA type influences TCRB rearrangement. Moderately but significantly shorter TCRB CDR3s were found in Type 1 diabetes patients in all four CD4+ subsets.

Notes on this clone: What it binds is not known.

The entirety of the isolated RNA underwent reverse transcription, so expressed TCRB transcripts were sequenced. Clones were sequenced by immunoSEQ multiplex PCR, and TCRdb holds only the in-frame ones, with some missing. The data contain 680,000 or so clones, roughly an eighth of them seen just once; the ten biggest clones take up 0.02% to 0.025%. The ends were cut back, 6 bases at V and 2 bases at J, with 14 bases in the middle. CDR3 size: 15 residues. Germline V lookup: CDR1 MNHNS, CDR2 SASEGT. J is TRBJ1-5 and V is TRBV6-1; the D is unclear. The sequence was obtained from a man between 18 and 29 years old with type 1 diabetes. The sequenced material came from naive CD4+ T cells from blood. The CDR3 bases are TGTGCCAGCAGCCAATCGCCGCGGGGCAATCAGCCCCAGCATTTT. Protein sequence: CASSQSPRGNQPQHF.